A selection of T cell receptor beta chains follows, all from one sample in a study of response to subunit inactivated influenza vaccine. TCRdb called the RT-PCR reads again in MiXCR, with one record for every CDR3 protein. In the table there are more than 400,000 distinct CDR3 sequences, 9.5% to 13% of which are singletons. This specimen consisted of PBMCs from blood, obtained roughly 48 days after vaccination. The receptor source for this set is a man aged 50 to 59 who received an inactivated influenza vaccine. CDR3s include the opening cysteine and the closing phenylalanine or tryptophan. The D gene is left open where the match is weak. Not all rows give a size; the values are once, few, many and, for expanded clones, a class.

j_gene: TRBJ2-2
d_gene: TRBD2
v_gene: TRBV3-1
abundance: .
CDR3aa: CASSQDLWGAGYTGELFF
CDR3nt: TGTGCCAGCAGCCAAGATCTTTGGGGAGCGGGGTACACCGGGGAGCTGTTTTTT

j_gene: TRBJ2-4
d_gene: .
v_gene: TRBV10-3
abundance: .
CDR3aa: CTISESRGWPKNIQYF
CDR3nt: TGTACCATCAGTGAGTCTAGAGGTTGGCCGAAAAACATTCAGTACTTC

j_gene: TRBJ1-2
d_gene: .
v_gene: TRBV20-1
abundance: few
CDR3aa: CSASAAVGNYGYTF
CDR3nt: TGCAGTGCTAGTGCGGCGGTGGGGAACTATGGCTACACCTTC

j_gene: TRBJ2-7
d_gene: .
v_gene: TRBV28
abundance: .
CDR3aa: CASLATGTDMNSYEQYF
CDR3nt: TGTGCCAGCCTAGCCACCGGGACGGACATGAACTCCTACGAGCAGTACTTC

j_gene: TRBJ1-1
d_gene: .
v_gene: TRBV7-2
abundance: few
CDR3aa: CASSLVRQNTEAFF
CDR3nt: TGTGCCAGCAGCTTAGTTCGACAGAACACTGAAGCTTTCTTT

j_gene: TRBJ1-1
d_gene: TRBD1
v_gene: TRBV20-1
abundance: .
CDR3aa: CSAIDRGPVWSDAEAFF
CDR3nt: TGCAGTGCTATCGACAGGGGGCCAGTCTGGTCCGACGCTGAAGCTTTCTTT

j_gene: TRBJ2-3
d_gene: .
v_gene: TRBV7-2
abundance: many
CDR3aa: CASSLIPFRTDTQYF
CDR3nt: TGTGCCAGCAGCTTAATCCCCTTTCGCACAGATACGCAGTATTTT

j_gene: TRBJ2-1
d_gene: TRBD1
v_gene: TRBV12-3/TRBV12-4
abundance: .
CDR3aa: CASRKGAYVIANEQFF
CDR3nt: TGTGCCAGCAGGAAGGGGGCGTACGTGATAGCTAATGAGCAGTTCTTC

j_gene: TRBJ2-4
d_gene: .
v_gene: TRBV3-1
abundance: .
CDR3aa: CASSQVGRLAKNIQYF
CDR3nt: TGTGCCAGCAGCCAAGTTGGGCGGCTAGCCAAAAACATTCAGTACTTC

j_gene: TRBJ2-2
d_gene: .
v_gene: TRBV5-6
abundance: few
CDR3aa: CASSLAYEANTGELFF
CDR3nt: TGTGCCAGCAGCTTGGCCTACGAAGCGAACACCGGGGAGCTGTTTTTT

j_gene: TRBJ1-2
d_gene: TRBD1
v_gene: TRBV27
abundance: few
CDR3aa: CASSYDPWTGVGYTF
CDR3nt: TGTGCCAGCAGTTACGATCCTTGGACAGGGGTAGGCTACACCTTC

j_gene: TRBJ2-2
d_gene: TRBD1
v_gene: TRBV10-3
abundance: few
CDR3aa: CATQGERTGELFF
CDR3nt: TGTGCCACGCAGGGGGAGCGGACCGGGGAGCTGTTTTTT

j_gene: TRBJ2-3
d_gene: .
v_gene: TRBV27
abundance: few
CDR3aa: CASSFEGARGHTDTQYF
CDR3nt: TGTGCCAGCAGTTTTGAAGGGGCGCGAGGGCACACAGATACGCAGTATTTT

j_gene: TRBJ2-7
d_gene: TRBD2
v_gene: TRBV12-3/TRBV12-4
abundance: .
CDR3aa: CASSLHKASGGNEQYF
CDR3nt: TGTGCCAGCAGTTTACATAAGGCTAGCGGGGGGAACGAGCAGTACTTC

j_gene: TRBJ2-3
d_gene: TRBD1
v_gene: TRBV7-2
abundance: few
CDR3aa: CASSKDRVVDTQYF
CDR3nt: TGTGCCAGCAGCAAGGACAGGGTGGTAGATACGCAGTATTTT

j_gene: TRBJ1-2
d_gene: .
v_gene: TRBV11-2
abundance: few
CDR3aa: CASSRLGREAAGGYTF
CDR3nt: TGTGCCAGCAGCCGATTGGGAAGGGAGGCAGCGGGGGGCTACACCTTC

j_gene: TRBJ2-1
d_gene: TRBD1
v_gene: TRBV12-3/TRBV12-4
abundance: .
CDR3aa: CASRRDRGRGEQFF
CDR3nt: TGTGCCAGCAGACGGGACAGGGGAAGGGGTGAGCAGTTCTTC

j_gene: TRBJ1-5
d_gene: .
v_gene: TRBV6-2/TRBV6-3
abundance: .
CDR3aa: CASSYLGWKGGNQPQHF
CDR3nt: TGTGCCAGCAGTTACCTTGGCTGGAAGGGAGGGAATCAGCCCCAGCATTTT

j_gene: TRBJ2-7
d_gene: .
v_gene: TRBV10-3
abundance: many
CDR3aa: CAISESRHEQYF
CDR3nt: TGTGCCATCAGTGAGTCCAGGCACGAGCAGTACTTC

j_gene: TRBJ1-3
d_gene: .
v_gene: TRBV6-5
abundance: many
CDR3aa: CASRASGNTIYF
CDR3nt: TGTGCCAGCAGGGCTAGTGGAAACACCATATATTTT

j_gene: TRBJ2-7
d_gene: .
v_gene: TRBV7-9
abundance: few
CDR3aa: CASSYPSGADYEQYF
CDR3nt: TGTGCCAGCAGCTACCCTTCAGGGGCCGACTACGAGCAGTACTTC

j_gene: TRBJ2-5
d_gene: .
v_gene: TRBV6-2/TRBV6-3
abundance: .
CDR3aa: CASYRQETQYF
CDR3nt: TGTGCCAGCTACAGGCAAGAGACCCAGTACTTC

j_gene: TRBJ1-2
d_gene: .
v_gene: TRBV20-1
abundance: few
CDR3aa: CSASRAGLGYTF
CDR3nt: TGCAGTGCTAGCCGGGCAGGCTTGGGCTACACCTTC

j_gene: TRBJ2-7
d_gene: TRBD1
v_gene: TRBV5-6
abundance: few
CDR3aa: CASSSTGEESYEQYF
CDR3nt: TGTGCCAGCAGCTCGACAGGGGAGGAGTCCTACGAGCAGTACTTC

j_gene: TRBJ2-2
d_gene: .
v_gene: TRBV12-3/TRBV12-4
abundance: many
CDR3aa: CASSSTSYTGELFF
CDR3nt: TGTGCCAGCAGTTCCACGTCCTATACCGGGGAGCTGTTTTTT

j_gene: TRBJ1-1
d_gene: .
v_gene: TRBV5-5
abundance: few
CDR3aa: CASSLQLGPTEAFF
CDR3nt: TGTGCCAGCAGCTTGCAATTGGGTCCCACTGAAGCTTTCTTT

j_gene: TRBJ1-6
d_gene: .
v_gene: TRBV4-2
abundance: .
CDR3aa: CASSQRGYNSPLHF
CDR3nt: TGTGCCAGCAGCCAGAGGGGTTATAATTCACCCCTCCACTTT

j_gene: TRBJ1-2
d_gene: .
v_gene: TRBV5-1
abundance: few
CDR3aa: CASNMDGNYGYTF
CDR3nt: TGCGCCAGCAACATGGACGGAAACTATGGCTACACCTTC